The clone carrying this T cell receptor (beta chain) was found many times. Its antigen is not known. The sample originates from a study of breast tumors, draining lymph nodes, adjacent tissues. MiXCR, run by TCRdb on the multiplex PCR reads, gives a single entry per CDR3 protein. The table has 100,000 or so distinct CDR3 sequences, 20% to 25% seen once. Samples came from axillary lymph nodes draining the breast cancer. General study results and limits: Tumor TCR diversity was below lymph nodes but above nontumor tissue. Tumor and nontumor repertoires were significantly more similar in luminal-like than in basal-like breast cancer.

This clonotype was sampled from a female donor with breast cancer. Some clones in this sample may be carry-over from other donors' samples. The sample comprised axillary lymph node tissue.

The CDR3 DNA is TGTGCCAGCAGCTTAGCCCTAGCGGGGGCCCACAATGAGCAGTTCTTC. The encoded protein is CASSLALAGAHNEQFF. The genes are TRBV7-9 and TRBJ2-1, with 10 positions matching TRBD2. The CDR3 is 16 residues long. Germline loops: CDR1 SEHNR, CDR2 FQNEAQ (reference sequence). The ends lost 0 bases at V and 5 bases at J; junction bases unmatched: 4.